This T cell receptor beta chain derives from a study of blood T cell repertoires in COVID-19. The wider study: Samples taken during acute and convalescent COVID-19 were collected in the United States, Italy and Spain. The cDNA or gDNA used as material had been derived from T cells, B-cell-depleted T cells, or PBMCs.

Trimming took 4 bases from V and 0 from J, leaving 16 bases between them. This CDR3 is built from 16 residues. The protocol was immunoSEQ multiplex PCR, while the TCRdb copy is restricted to in-frame clones and leaves out a portion. The table has fewer than 300,000 clones, 80% to 90% seen once. The sample comprised peripheral blood. The rearrangement uses TRBV5-3 and TRBJ1-2; a weak D match, TRBD1 (6 bases). TRBV5-3 is an ORF, and what it does is uncertain. This sequence originates from a man aged 30 to 45 with acute or convalescent COVID-19. The CDR3 nucleotides read TGTGCCAGAAGCCGTTCCGGGACACCTACTAACTATGGCTACACCTTC. This translates into CARSRSGTPTNYGYTF.